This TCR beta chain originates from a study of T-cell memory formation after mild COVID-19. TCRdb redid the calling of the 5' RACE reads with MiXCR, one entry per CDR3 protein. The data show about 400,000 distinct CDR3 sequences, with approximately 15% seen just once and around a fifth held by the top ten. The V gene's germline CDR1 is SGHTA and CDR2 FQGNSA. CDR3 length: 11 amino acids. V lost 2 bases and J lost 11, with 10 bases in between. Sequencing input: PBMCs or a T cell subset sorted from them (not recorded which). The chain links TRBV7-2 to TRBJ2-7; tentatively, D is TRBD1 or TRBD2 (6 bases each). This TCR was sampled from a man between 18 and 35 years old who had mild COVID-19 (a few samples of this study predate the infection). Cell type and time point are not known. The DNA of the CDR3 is TGTGCCAGCAGCTTAAGGGGGGAAAAGTACTTC. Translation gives CASSLRGEKYF.